These 26 T cell receptor beta chains share one sample of origin, sequenced in a study of brain T cells in children with intractable seizures (dated by TCRdb to about 2021). Library preparation used the immunoSEQ multiplex PCR assay. TCRdb provides this immuneACCESS table in a form limited to in-frame rearrangements. Some clones are lacking; in checked studies, under half of them reflect an unresolved V gene, and why the rest are absent is not known. The sample yields about 340,000 clones; 93% were counted once. 5% to 7% of the sample is in the top ten clones. Reading the label with the study, this specimen's time point is: blood from clinic visit 5 months post-surgery; TSC patient then seizure free. Sample: peripheral blood, taken roughly 5 months after surgery. These receptors were taken from a boy younger than two with tuberous sclerosis and intractable seizures.

V is TRBV25-1 and J is TRBJ1-1; 7 nucleotides match TRBD1. This CDR3 has 16 residues. The germline CDR1 and CDR2 sequences are MGHDK and SYGVNS. With V trimmed by 4 bases and J by 0 bases, 8 bases remained unmatched. This CDR3 is CASSATGQFMNTEAFF. In DNA, the CDR3 is TGTGCCAGCAGTGCTACGGGACAGTTCATGAACACTGAAGCTTTCTTT.

CDR3 residues: CASSYGASGGETQYF. The CDR3 DNA reads as TGTGCCAGCAGCTACGGGGCCTCTGGGGGGGAGACCCAGTACTTC. The V and J genes are TRBV11-1 and TRBJ2-5; D perhaps matches TRBD2 (6 bases). Trimming stripped 4 bases from V and 5 bases from J, with 17 bases between. Per the germline V gene, CDR1 is SGHAT and CDR2 is FQDESV (reference sequence). This CDR3 spans 15 amino acids.

This clone has only one observation. The rearrangement joins TRBV18 to TRBJ1-1; 7 bases are shared with TRBD1. The germline gives CDR1 KGHSH, CDR2 LQKENI. Trimming removed 4 bases from V and 0 bases from J; junction bases left unmatched: 2. The CDR3 extends over 14 amino acids. This chain's CDR3 is CASSLTGVNTEAFF. The CDR3 DNA follows: TGTGCCAGCTCACTAACAGGGGTGAACACTGAAGCTTTCTTT.

V gene TRBV28 combines with J gene TRBJ2-3; D unclear. Trimming removed 1 base from V and 6 bases from J, with 14 bases in between. Germline V gives CDR1 MDHEN, CDR2 SYDVKM. This CDR3 has 15 amino acids. CDR3 residues: CASSLYKPTRDTQYF. The CDR3 nucleotides are TGTGCCAGCAGTTTATATAAGCCTACGCGGGATACGCAGTATTTT.

The genes are TRBV7-2 and TRBJ2-7; D call uncertain. The CDR3 sequence is 13 residues long. Trimming cost V 0 bases and J 10 bases, with 13 bases left between them. Germline loops: CDR1 SGHTA, CDR2 FQGNSA. CDR3 region: CASSLAGLFPQYF. CDR3 sequence (DNA): TGTGCCAGCAGCTTAGCGGGGTTGTTTCCACAGTACTTC.

The chain employs TRBV20-1 and TRBJ2-7; the D gene is possibly TRBD2 (5 bases). This CDR3 has 14 residues. The V end was cut by 7 bases, the J end by 4 bases, with 20 bases between. Germline CDR1 and CDR2: DFQATT and SNEGSKA (reference sequence). The CDR3 DNA is TGCAGTGTTATTGAGGGCGGTCAGAATTACGAGCAGTACTTC. It codes for CSVIEGGQNYEQYF.

In this sample, this clone turned up once. The V and J genes are TRBV6-2 or TRBV6-3 and TRBJ1-1; possibly TRBD1 for D (6 bases). The V end was cut by 4 bases, the J end by 4 bases, with 16 bases between. CDR1 is MNHEY, CDR2 SVGEGT, per germline. The CDR3 extends over 15 amino acids. The CDR3 is CASSLVGGLSTEAFF. The CDR3, as DNA: TGTGCCAGCAGTTTGGTGGGGGGGCTAAGCACTGAAGCTTTCTTT.

This clone has only one observation. V and J are TRBV11-2 and TRBJ2-3; 11 bases agree with TRBD2. The germline V gene has CDR1 SGHAT and CDR2 FQNNGV. The V gene end was trimmed by 2 bases and the J gene end by 6 bases; junction bases not matched to a gene: 13. The CDR3 has 18 residues. DNA of the CDR3: TGTGCCAGCAGCTTATTTATGTCGGGACTAGCGGACTCGGATACGCAGTATTTT. This encodes CASSLFMSGLADSDTQYF.

The J gene is TRBJ1-4, the V gene TRBV2; the D is unclear. Germline CDR1 reads SNHLY; CDR2 reads FYNNEI. CDR3 length: 15 amino acids. V was trimmed by 6 bases and J by 7 bases, leaving 18 bases between them. The CDR3 spells CASRPTASRLEKLFF. For the CDR3, the DNA is TGTGCCAGCAGGCCAACAGCGAGCCGCCTTGAAAAACTGTTTTTT.

This chain links TRBV5-1 with TRBJ1-1, with D perhaps matching TRBD1 (6 bases). The CDR3 is made up of 14 amino acids. V was cut by 0 bases and J by 2 bases, with 8 bases left in between. CDR1 and CDR2 from the germline V gene are SGHRS and YFSETQ. Here the CDR3 reads CASSLGQENTEAFF. CDR3 nucleotide sequence: TGCGCCAGCAGCTTGGGACAGGAAAACACTGAAGCTTTCTTT.

This chain connects TRBV5-1 to TRBJ2-1; either TRBD1 or TRBD2 may fit D (5 bases each). Trimming took 4 bases from V and 4 from J, leaving 24 bases between them. CDR1 and CDR2 (germline): SGHRS, YFSETQ. The CDR3 contains 18 residues. This CDR3 is CASSPLGWGLSGYNEQFF. In DNA form, the CDR3 reads TGCGCCAGCAGCCCCCTGGGTTGGGGCCTTTCGGGGTACAATGAGCAGTTCTTC.

V usage is TRBV3-1 (or the pseudogene TRBV3-2) and J usage is TRBJ1-3, with D unresolved. Germline V gives CDR1 LGHDT, CDR2 YNNKEL (reference sequence). Trimming pared 3 bases from V and 0 bases from J, leaving 9 bases between. There are 15 residues in the CDR3. In DNA, the CDR3 is TGTGCCAGCAGCCAGGGCAGTAGCTCTGGAAACACCATATATTTT. This codes for CASSQGSSSGNTIYF.

DNA of the CDR3: TGCGCCAGCAGCTTACGGACAGGGAGCTCCTACGAGCAGTACTTC. Amino acid sequence: CASSLRTGSSYEQYF. The rearrangement links TRBV5-1 to TRBJ2-7; TRBD1 matches 8 bases. The V segment lost 2 bases and the J segment 0 bases; nucleotides outside the gene matches: 4. Looked up from germline, CDR1 is SGHRS and CDR2 is YFSETQ. The CDR3 has 15 residues.

The chain employs TRBV11-1 and TRBJ2-2; TRBD1 might be the D (6 bases). The germline gives CDR1 SGHAT, CDR2 FQDESV (reference sequence). V gave up 1 base and J gave up 4 bases, with 10 bases separating them. This CDR3 is 15 amino acids long. The CDR3 DNA follows: TGTGCCAGCAGCTTAGGCAGGGGTGGCACCGGGGAGCTGTTTTTT. Residues: CASSLGRGGTGELFF.

This clone was counted only a few times. The chain employs TRBV3-1 (or the pseudogene TRBV3-2) and TRBJ1-5, with D tentatively TRBD1 (6 bases). The CDR3 is 16 residues long. Trimming shortened V by 0 bases and J by 2 bases, and 11 bases separated the two germline ends. CDR1 and CDR2 from the germline V gene are LGHDT and YNNKEL (reference sequence). Here the CDR3 DNA reads TGTGCCAGCAGCCAAGAAAGGGGGGAAGGCAATCAGCCCCAGCATTTT. This gives the protein CASSQERGEGNQPQHF.

The chain recombines TRBV7-9 with TRBJ2-1; 9 bases fit TRBD1. The junction had 8 bases not matched to a gene; V was cut back by 4 bases and J by 4 bases. CDR1 and CDR2 (germline): SEHNR, FQNEAQ (reference sequence). The CDR3 covers 16 residues. The CDR3 spells CASSSPSGTGYNEQFF. The CDR3 DNA reads as TGTGCCAGCAGCTCCCCCTCCGGGACAGGGTACAATGAGCAGTTCTTC.

V gene TRBV10-3 combines with J gene TRBJ1-2; 7 bases fit TRBD1. CDR3 length: 14 residues. The germline V gene has CDR1 ENHRY and CDR2 SYGVKD. The ends lost 4 bases at V and 4 bases at J; junction bases unmatched: 6. CDR3 nucleotide sequence: TGTGCCATCAGTGGGAGACAGGGAGGCTATGGCTACACCTTC. Translation: CAISGRQGGYGYTF.

The V call is TRBV14, the J call TRBJ2-3; a weak D match, TRBD1 (6 bases). CDR1 is SGHDN and CDR2 is FVKESK in the germline V gene. CDR3 length: 19 amino acids. V lost 0 bases and J lost 1, with 20 bases in between. CDR3 sequence: CASSQDSGELVPGTDTQYF. The CDR3 DNA reads as TGTGCCAGCAGCCAAGATTCAGGGGAGTTAGTGCCGGGCACAGATACGCAGTATTTT.

V is TRBV24-1 and J is TRBJ1-3; D call uncertain. Trimming shortened V by 12 bases and J by 0 bases, and 14 bases separated the two germline ends. From germline, CDR1 is KGHDR and CDR2 SFDVKD. This CDR3 has 14 residues. The CDR3 sequence: CAVTQSSSGNTIYF. CDR3 in DNA: TGTGCCGTAACGCAATCGAGCTCTGGAAACACCATATATTTT.

This clone has just one count. V is TRBV7-9 and J is TRBJ2-1, with TRBD2 matching over 11 bases. Germline V lookup: CDR1 SEHNR, CDR2 FQNEAQ (reference sequence). Trimming cost V 5 bases and J 14 bases; bases outside gene matches: 14. This CDR3 is built from 15 residues. The CDR3 region has the DNA TGTGCCAGCAGCCAGAGGGCAACTAGCGGGAGAGGGGAGTTCTTC. Protein sequence: CASSQRATSGRGEFF.

DNA for the CDR3: TGTGCCAGCAGCTCCGACAGGGTGGGGCCTGGGGCCAACGTCCTGACTTTC. This sequence encodes CASSSDRVGPGANVLTF. This chain links TRBV7-9 with TRBJ2-6; 7 bases fit TRBD1. Per the germline V gene, CDR1 is SEHNR and CDR2 is FQNEAQ (reference sequence). The length of the CDR3 is 17 residues. With V trimmed by 4 bases and J by 2 bases, 8 bases remained unmatched. Looking up the rest from reference TRBV7-9 and TRBJ2-6 gives the full variable domain: DTGVSQNPRHKITKRGQNVTFRCDPISEHNRLYWYRQTLGQGPEFLTYFQNEAQLEKSRLLSDRFSAERPKGSFSTLEIQRTEQGDSAMYLCASSSDRVGPGANVLTFGAGSRLTVL.

The genes are TRBV11-3 and TRBJ1-1; the D is unclear. There are 13 residues in the CDR3. Germline lookup yields CDR1 SGHNT and CDR2 YENEEA. The ends were cut back, 1 base at V and 4 bases at J, with 7 bases in the middle. This CDR3 reads CASSLGGRTEAFF. The CDR3 nucleotides are TGTGCCAGCAGCTTAGGCGGCCGCACTGAAGCTTTCTTT. The variable domain in full, with the rest retrieved from reference TRBV11-3 and TRBJ1-1, is EAGVVQSPRYKIIEKKQPVAFWCNPISGHNTLYWYLQNLGQGPELLIRYENEEAVDDSQLPKDRFSAERLKGVDSTLKIQPAELGDSAVYLCASSLGGRTEAFFGQGTRLTVV.

This clone was counted a single time. The rearrangement uses TRBV18 and TRBJ1-3; 7 nucleotides match TRBD1. CDR1 is KGHSH, CDR2 LQKENI, per germline. The CDR3 is 15 amino acids. Losses at the gene ends were 5 bases for V and 4 bases for J; bases not matched to a gene: 8. The CDR3 DNA reads as TGTGCCAGCTCATCGCTACAGGGGAGAGGAAACACCATATATTTT. It codes for CASSSLQGRGNTIYF.

This chain links TRBV24-1 with TRBJ1-1; D is perhaps TRBD1 (5 bases). The germline V gene has CDR1 KGHDR and CDR2 SFDVKD. This CDR3 has 14 amino acids. The V end was cut by 5 bases, the J end by 1 base, with 10 bases between. CDR3 DNA: TGTGCCACCAGTGCGGCAGGGACGAACACTGAAGCTTTCTTT. Translating gives CATSAAGTNTEAFF.

This clone appeared a single time. A junction boundary mismatches the germline segment, possibly from a read error. The chain's CDR3 is CASSLMGGVGADF. CDR3 nucleotide sequence: TGTGCCAGCAGTTTAATGGGCGGGGTGGGGGCGGATTTT. V and J are TRBV28 and TRBJ1-5, with D tentatively TRBD1 (6 bases). The CDR3 length is 13 residues. CDR1 is MDHEN, CDR2 SYDVKM, per germline. The full variable domain, its missing parts supplied by reference TRBV28 and TRBJ1-5, is DVKVTQSSRYLVKRTGEKVFLECVQDMDHENMFWYRQDPGLGLRLIYFSYDVKMKEKGDIPEGYSVSREKKERFSLILESASTNQTSMYLCASSLMGGVGADFGDGTRLSIL.

This chain joins TRBV19 and TRBJ1-1; the D is unclear. The CDR3 has 15 amino acids. CDR1 is LNHDA, CDR2 SQIVND, per germline (reference sequence). The V and J ends lost 1 base and 1 base respectively, with 10 bases between them. This CDR3 reads CASSIVRARNTEAFF. The CDR3 DNA reads as TGTGCCAGTAGTATAGTCCGGGCGCGGAACACTGAAGCTTTCTTT.